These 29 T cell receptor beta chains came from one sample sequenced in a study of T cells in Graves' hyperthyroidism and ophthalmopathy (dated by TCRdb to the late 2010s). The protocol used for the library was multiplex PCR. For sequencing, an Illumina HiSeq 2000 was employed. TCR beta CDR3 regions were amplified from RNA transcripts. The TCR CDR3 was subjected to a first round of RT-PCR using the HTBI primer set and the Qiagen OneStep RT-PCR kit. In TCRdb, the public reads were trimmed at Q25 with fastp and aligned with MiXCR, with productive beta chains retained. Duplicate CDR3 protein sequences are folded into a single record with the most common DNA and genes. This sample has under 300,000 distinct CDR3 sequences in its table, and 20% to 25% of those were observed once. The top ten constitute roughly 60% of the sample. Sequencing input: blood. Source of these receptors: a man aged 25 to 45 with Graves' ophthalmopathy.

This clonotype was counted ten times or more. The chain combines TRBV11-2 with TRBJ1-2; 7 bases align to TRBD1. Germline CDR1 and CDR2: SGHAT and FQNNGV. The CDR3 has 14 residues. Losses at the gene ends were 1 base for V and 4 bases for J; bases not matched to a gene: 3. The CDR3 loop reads CASSLGGTAYGYTF. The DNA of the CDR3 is TGTGCCAGCAGCTTAGGCGGGACAGCCTATGGCTACACCTTC. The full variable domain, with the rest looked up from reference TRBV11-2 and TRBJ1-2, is EAGVAQSPRYKIIEKRQSVAFWCNPISGHATLYWYQQILGQGPKLLIQFQNNGVVDDSQLPKDRFSAERLKGVDSTLKIQPAKLEDSAVYLCASSLGGTAYGYTFGSGTRLTVV.

CDR3 nucleotide sequence: TGTGCCAGCAGCCCTAGACAGGGTCCAGATACGCAGTATTTT. Its protein product is CASSPRQGPDTQYF. This chain uses TRBV7-6 with TRBJ2-3; 7 nucleotides align to TRBD1. This CDR3 comprises 14 residues. The junction had 6 bases not matched to a gene; V was cut back by 5 bases and J by 4 bases. Germline CDR1 and CDR2: SGHVS and FNYEAQ. The full variable domain, in which reference TRBV7-6 and TRBJ2-3 provide the parts outside the CDR3, is GAGVSQSPRYKVTKRGQDVALRCDPISGHVSLYWYRQALGQGPEFLTYFNYEAQQDKSGLPNDRFSAERPEGSISTLTIQRTEQRDSAMYRCASSPRQGPDTQYFGPGTRLTVL.

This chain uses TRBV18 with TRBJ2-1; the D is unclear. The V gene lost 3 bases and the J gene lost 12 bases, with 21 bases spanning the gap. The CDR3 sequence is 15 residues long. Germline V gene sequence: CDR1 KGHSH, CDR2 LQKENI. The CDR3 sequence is CASSPTVLAVVGQFF. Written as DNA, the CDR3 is TGTGCCAGCTCACCCACCGTTTTGGCCGTCGTTGGGCAGTTCTTC.

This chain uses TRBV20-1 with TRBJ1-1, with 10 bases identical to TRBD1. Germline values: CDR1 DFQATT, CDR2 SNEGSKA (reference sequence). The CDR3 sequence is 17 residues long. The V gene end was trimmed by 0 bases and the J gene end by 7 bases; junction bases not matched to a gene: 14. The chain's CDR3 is CSARETSWGQGWREAFF. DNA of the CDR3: TGCAGTGCTAGAGAGACGTCCTGGGGACAGGGGTGGCGTGAAGCTTTCTTT.

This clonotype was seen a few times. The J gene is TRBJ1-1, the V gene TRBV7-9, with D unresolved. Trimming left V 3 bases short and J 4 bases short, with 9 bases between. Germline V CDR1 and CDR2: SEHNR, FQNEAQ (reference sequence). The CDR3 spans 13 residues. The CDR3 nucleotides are TGTGCCAGCAGCTTGGGTGCGGGCACTGAAGCTTTCTTT. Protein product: CASSLGAGTEAFF.

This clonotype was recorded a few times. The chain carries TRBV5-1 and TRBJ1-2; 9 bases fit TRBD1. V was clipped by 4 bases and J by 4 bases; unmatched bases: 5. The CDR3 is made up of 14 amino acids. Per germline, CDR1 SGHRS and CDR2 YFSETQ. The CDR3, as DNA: TGCGCCAGCAGCGGGGACAGGGACGGCTATGGCTACACCTTC. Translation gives CASSGDRDGYGYTF.

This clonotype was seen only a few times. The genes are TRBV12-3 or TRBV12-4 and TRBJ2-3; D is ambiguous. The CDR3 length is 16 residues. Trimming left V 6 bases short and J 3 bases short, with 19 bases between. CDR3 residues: CASSFRLEGRTDTQYF. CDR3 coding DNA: TGTGCCAGCAGCTTTCGCCTAGAAGGTCGAACAGATACGCAGTATTTT.

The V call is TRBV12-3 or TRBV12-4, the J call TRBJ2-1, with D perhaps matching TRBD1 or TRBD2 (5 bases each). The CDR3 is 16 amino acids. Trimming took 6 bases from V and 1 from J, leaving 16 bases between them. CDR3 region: CASSPPRGWSYNEQFF. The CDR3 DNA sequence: TGTGCCAGCAGCCCCCCGAGGGGATGGTCCTACAATGAGCAGTTCTTC.

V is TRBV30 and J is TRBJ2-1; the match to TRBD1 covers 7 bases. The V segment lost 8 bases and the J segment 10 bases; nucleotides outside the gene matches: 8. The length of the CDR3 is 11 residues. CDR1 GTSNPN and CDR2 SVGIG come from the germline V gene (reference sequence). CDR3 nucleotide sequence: TGTGCCGGGACAGCCCATGACGAGCAGTTCTTC. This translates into CAGTAHDEQFF. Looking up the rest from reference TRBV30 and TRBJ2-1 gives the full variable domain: SQTIHQWPATLVQPVGSPLSLECTVEGTSNPNLYWYRQAAGRGLQLLFYSVGIGQISSEVPQNLSASRPQDRQFILSSKKLLLSDSGFYLCAGTAHDEQFFGPGTRLTVL.

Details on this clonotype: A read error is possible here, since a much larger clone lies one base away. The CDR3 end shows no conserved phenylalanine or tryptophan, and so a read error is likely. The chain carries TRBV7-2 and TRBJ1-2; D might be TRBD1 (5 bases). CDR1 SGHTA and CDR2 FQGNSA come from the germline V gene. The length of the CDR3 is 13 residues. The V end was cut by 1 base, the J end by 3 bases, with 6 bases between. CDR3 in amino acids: CASSLGGYYGYTL. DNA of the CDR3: TGTGCCAGCAGCTTAGGGGGGTACTATGGCTACACCCTC.

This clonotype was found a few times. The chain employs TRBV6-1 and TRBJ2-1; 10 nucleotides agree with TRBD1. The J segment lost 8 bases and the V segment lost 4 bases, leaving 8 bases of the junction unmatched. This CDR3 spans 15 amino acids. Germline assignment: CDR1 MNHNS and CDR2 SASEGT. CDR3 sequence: CASSVQDRGVYEQFF. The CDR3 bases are TGTGCCAGCAGTGTTCAGGACAGGGGGGTGTATGAGCAGTTCTTC.

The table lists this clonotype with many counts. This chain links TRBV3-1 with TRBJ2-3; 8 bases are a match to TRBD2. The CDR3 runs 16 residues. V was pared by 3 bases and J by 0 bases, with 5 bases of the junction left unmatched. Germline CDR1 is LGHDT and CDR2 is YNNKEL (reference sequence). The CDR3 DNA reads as TGTGCCAGCAGCCACAAGTTAGCGGGGAGCACAGATACGCAGTATTTT. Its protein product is CASSHKLAGSTDTQYF.

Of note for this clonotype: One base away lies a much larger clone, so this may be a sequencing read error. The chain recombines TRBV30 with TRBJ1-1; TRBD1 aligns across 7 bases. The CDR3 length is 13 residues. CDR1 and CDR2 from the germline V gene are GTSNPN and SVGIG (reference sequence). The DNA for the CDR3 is TGTGCCTGGAGGGGACAGCAATACACTGAAGCTTCCTTT. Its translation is CAWRGQQYTEASF.

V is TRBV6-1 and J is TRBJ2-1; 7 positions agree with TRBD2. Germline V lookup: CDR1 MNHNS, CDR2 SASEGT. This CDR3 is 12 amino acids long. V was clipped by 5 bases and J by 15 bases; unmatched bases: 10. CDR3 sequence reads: CASSHGAGEVFF. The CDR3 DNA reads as TGTGCCAGCAGTCACGGGGCGGGAGAGGTGTTCTTC.

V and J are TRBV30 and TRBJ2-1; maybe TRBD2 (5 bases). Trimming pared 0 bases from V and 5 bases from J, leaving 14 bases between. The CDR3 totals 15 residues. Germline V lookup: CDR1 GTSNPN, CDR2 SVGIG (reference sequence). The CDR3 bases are TGTGCCTGGAGTGTATCTAGCCGGGATAACAATGAGCAGTTCTTC. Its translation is CAWSVSSRDNNEQFF.

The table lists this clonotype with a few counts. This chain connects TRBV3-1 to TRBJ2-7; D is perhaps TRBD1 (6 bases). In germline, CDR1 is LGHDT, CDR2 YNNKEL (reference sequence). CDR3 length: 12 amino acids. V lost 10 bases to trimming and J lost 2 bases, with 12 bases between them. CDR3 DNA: TGTGCCACCTCGGACAGAACCTACGAGCAGTACTTC. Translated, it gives CATSDRTYEQYF.

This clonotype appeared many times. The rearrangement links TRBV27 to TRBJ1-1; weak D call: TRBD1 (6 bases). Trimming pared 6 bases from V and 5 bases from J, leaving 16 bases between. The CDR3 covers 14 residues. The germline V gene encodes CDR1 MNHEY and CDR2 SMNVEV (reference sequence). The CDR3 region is CASSSGGARTEAFF. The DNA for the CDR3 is TGTGCCAGCAGCTCGGGGGGCGCGAGGACTGAAGCTTTCTTT.

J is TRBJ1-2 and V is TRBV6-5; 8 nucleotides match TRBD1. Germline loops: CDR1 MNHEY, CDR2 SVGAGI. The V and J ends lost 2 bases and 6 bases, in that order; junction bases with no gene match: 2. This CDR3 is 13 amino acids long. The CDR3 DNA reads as TGTGCCAGCAGTTACGACAGGGGAGATGGCTACACCTTC. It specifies CASSYDRGDGYTF.

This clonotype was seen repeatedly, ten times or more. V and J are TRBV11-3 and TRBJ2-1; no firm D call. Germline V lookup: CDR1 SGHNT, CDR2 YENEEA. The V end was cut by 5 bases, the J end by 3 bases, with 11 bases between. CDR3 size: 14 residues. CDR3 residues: CASSLRSSYNEQFF. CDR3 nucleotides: TGTGCCAGCAGCCTGAGGTCGAGCTACAATGAGCAGTTCTTC.

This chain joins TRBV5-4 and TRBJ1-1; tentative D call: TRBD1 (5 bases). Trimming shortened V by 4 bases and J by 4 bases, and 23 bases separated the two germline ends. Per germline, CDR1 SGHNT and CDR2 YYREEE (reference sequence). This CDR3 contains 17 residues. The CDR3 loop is CASSPPPGDPGSTEAFF. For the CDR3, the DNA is TGTGCCAGCAGCCCTCCCCCGGGGGATCCAGGGAGCACTGAAGCTTTCTTT.

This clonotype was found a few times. CDR3 amino acids: CSARPGTGFYEQYF. DNA for the CDR3: TGCAGCGCTCGTCCCGGGACAGGGTTTTACGAGCAGTACTTC. The gene calls are TRBV29-1 and TRBJ2-7; 9 positions agree with TRBD1. This CDR3 has 14 amino acids. Germline values: CDR1 SQVTM, CDR2 ANQGSEA. J lost 4 bases, V lost 7 bases, and 11 bases had no gene match.

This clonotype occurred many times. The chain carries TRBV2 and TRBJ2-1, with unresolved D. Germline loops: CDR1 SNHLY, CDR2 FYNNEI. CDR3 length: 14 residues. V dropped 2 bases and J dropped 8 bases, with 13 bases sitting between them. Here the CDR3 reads CASSELSPGDEQFF. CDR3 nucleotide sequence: TGTGCCAGCAGTGAACTATCCCCTGGCGATGAGCAGTTCTTC.

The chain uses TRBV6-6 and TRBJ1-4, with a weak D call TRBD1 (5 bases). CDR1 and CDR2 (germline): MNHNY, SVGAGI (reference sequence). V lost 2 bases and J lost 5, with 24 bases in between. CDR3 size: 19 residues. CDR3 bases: TGTGCCAGCAGTTACCGTGGGACCAGGAGAAGCGGGGCAAATGAAAAACTGTTTTTT. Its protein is CASSYRGTRRSGANEKLFF.

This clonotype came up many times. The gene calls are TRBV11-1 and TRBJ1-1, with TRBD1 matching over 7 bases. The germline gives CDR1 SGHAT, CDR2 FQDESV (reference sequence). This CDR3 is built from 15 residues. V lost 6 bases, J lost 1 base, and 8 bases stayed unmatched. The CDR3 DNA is TGTGCCAGCAGTTTGGAGGGGGCGGGGAACACTGAAGCTTTCTTT. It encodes CASSLEGAGNTEAFF.

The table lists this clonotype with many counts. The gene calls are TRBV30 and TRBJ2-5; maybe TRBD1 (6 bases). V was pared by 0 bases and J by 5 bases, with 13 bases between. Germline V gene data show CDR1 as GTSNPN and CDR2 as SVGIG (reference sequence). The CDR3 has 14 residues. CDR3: CAWSVTTGKETQYF. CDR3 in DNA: TGTGCCTGGAGTGTGACCACAGGGAAGGAGACCCAGTACTTC.

This CDR3 is CASSIVEGHYYEQYF. The CDR3, as DNA: TGTGCCAGTAGTATAGTGGAGGGGCACTACTACGAGCAGTACTTC. This chain connects TRBV19 to TRBJ2-7; tentatively, D is TRBD2 (6 bases). The CDR3 has 15 residues. V was pared by 1 base and J by 3 bases, with 13 bases between. CDR1 LNHDA and CDR2 SQIVND come from the germline V gene (reference sequence).

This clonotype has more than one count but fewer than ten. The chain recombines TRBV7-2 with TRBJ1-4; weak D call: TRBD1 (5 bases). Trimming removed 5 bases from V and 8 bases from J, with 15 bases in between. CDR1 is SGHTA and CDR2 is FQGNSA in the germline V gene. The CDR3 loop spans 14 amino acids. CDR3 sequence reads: CASSPRQSSEKLFF. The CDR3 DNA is TGTGCCAGCAGCCCCCGACAGTCTTCCGAAAAACTGTTTTTT.

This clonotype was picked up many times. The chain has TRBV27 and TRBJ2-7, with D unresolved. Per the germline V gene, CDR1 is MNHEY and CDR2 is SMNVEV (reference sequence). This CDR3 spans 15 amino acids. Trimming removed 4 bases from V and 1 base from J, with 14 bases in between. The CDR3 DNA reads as TGTGCCAGCAGTTCTCCGGGCCCCCGGTCCTACGAGCAGTACTTC. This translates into CASSSPGPRSYEQYF.

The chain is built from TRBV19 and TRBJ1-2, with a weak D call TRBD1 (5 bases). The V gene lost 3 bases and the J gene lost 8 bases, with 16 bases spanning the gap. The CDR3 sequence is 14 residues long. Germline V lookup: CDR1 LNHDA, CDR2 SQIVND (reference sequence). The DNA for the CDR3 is TGTGCCAGTAGTATTTGGGACGCAACCTGGGGCTACACCTTC. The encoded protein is CASSIWDATWGYTF.